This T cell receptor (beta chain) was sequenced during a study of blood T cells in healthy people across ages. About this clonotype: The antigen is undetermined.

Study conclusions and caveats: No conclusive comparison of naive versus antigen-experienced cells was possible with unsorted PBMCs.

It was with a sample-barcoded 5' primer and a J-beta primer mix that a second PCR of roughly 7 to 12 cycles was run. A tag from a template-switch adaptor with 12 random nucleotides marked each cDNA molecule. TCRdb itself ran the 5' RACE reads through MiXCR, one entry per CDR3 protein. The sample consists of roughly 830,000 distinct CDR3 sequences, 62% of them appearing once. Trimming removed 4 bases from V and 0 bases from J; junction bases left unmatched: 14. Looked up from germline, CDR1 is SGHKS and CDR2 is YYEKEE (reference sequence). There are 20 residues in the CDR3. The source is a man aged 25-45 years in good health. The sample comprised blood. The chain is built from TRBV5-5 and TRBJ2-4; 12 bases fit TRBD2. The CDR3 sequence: CASSRTSGEPPGLAKNIQYF. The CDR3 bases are TGTGCCAGCAGCCGGACTAGCGGGGAACCTCCAGGACTAGCCAAAAACATTCAGTACTTC.